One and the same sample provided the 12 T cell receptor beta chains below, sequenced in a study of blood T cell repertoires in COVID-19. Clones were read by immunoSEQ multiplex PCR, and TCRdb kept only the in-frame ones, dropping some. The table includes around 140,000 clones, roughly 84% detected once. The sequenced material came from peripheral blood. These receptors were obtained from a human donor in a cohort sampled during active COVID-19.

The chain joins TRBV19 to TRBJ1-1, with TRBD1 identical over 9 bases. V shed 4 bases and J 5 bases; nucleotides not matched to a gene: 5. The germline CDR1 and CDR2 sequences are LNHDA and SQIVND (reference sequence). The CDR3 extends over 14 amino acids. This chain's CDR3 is CASSTGQGWTEAFF. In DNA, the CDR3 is TGTGCCAGTAGTACCGGACAGGGGTGGACTGAAGCTTTCTTT.

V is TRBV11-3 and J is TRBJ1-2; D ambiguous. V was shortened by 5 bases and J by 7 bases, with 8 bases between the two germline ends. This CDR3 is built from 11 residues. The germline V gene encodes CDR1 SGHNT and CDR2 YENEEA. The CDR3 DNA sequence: TGTGCCAGCAGCCTGTGCGCTGGCTACACCTTC. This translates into CASSLCAGYTF.

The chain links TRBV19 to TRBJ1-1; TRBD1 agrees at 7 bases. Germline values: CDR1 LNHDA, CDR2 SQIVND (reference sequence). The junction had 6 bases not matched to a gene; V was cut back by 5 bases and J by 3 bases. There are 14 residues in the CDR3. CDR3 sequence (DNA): TGTGCCAGTAGTGCCGACAGGGATTACACTGAAGCTTTCTTT. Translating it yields CASSADRDYTEAFF.

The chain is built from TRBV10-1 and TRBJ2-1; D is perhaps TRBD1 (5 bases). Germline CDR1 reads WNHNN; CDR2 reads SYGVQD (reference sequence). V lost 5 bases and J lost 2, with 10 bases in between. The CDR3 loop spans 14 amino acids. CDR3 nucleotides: TGCGCCAGCAGTCGGCAGGGCGCCTACAATGAGCAGTTCTTC. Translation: CASSRQGAYNEQFF.

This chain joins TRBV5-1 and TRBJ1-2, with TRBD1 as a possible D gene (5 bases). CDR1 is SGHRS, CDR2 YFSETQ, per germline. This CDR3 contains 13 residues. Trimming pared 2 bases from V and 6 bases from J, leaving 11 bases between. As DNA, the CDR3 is TGCGCCAGCAGCTTCTCAGGGTTTGATGGCTACACCTTC. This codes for CASSFSGFDGYTF.

CDR3: CASSFPHYSSTDTQYF. CDR3 DNA sequence: TGTGCCAGCAGCTTTCCCCACTATTCTAGCACAGATACGCAGTATTTT. This sequence joins TRBV5-6 and TRBJ2-3; D remains unclear. This CDR3 is built from 16 residues. Germline V CDR1 and CDR2: SGHDT, YYEEEE. Trimming cost V 2 bases and J 0 bases, with 13 bases left between them.

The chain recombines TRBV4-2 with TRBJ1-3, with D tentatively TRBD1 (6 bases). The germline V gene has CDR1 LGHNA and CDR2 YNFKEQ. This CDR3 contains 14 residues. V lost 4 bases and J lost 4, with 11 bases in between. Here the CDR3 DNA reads TGTGCCAGCAGCCGGACGCAGGGGGGAAACACCATATATTTT. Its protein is CASSRTQGGNTIYF.

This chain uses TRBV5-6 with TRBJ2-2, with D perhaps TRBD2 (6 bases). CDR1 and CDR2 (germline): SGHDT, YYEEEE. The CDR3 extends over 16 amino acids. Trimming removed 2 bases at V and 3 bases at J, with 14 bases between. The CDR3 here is CASSFQLASDTGELFF. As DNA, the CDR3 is TGTGCCAGCAGCTTCCAACTAGCATCGGACACCGGGGAGCTGTTTTTT.

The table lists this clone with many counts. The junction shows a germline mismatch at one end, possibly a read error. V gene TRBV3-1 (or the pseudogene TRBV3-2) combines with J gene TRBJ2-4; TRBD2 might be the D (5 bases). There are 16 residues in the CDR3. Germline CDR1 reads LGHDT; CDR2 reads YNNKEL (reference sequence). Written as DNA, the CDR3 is TGTGCCAGCAGCCCCCCAAGGGTGGGAGCCGAAAACATTCAGTACTTC. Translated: CASSPPRVGAENIQYF.

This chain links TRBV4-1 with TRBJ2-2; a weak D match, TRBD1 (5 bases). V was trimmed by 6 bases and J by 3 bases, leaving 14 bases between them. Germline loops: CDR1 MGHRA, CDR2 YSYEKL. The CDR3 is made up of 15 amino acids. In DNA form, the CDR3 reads TGCGCCAGCAGACCAACAGGATGGGACACCGGGGAGCTGTTTTTT. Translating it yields CASRPTGWDTGELFF.

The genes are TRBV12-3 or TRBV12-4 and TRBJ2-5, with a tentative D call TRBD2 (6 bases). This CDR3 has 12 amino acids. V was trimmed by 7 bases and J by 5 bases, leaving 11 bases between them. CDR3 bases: TGTGCCAGCACCTCCGGAGGGGAGACCCAGTACTTC. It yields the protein CASTSGGETQYF.

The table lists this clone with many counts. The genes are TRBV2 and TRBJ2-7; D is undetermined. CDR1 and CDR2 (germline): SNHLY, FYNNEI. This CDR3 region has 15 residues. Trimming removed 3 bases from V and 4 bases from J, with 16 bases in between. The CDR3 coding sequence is TGTGCCAGCAGTGACCCCGATGTCGAGGCATACGAGCAGTACGTC. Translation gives CASSDPDVEAYEQYV.